A single sample gave rise to the 10 T cell receptor beta chains below, sequenced in a study of cytomegalovirus exposure and HLA in healthy donors. A multiplex PCR was run with 60 Vbeta primers and 13 Jbeta primers. Clones were sequenced by immunoSEQ multiplex PCR, and TCRdb holds only the in-frame ones, with some missing. Found here are roughly 120,000 clones, approximately 9.4% of them singletons; the top ten hold over 2.5%. The sequencing sample was made of PBMCs. The receptors were gathered from a man in his thirties or forties in good health and CMV-seronegative.

This clone was detected only a few times. V gene TRBV6-7 combines with J gene TRBJ2-5, with TRBD2 identical over 14 bases. TRBV6-7 is assigned to the ORF class and has an uncertain function. The CDR3 sequence is 17 residues long. V shed 2 bases and J 4 bases; nucleotides not matched to a gene: 6. CDR3 protein: CASSYGTSGRSGETQYF. Here the CDR3 DNA reads TGTGCCAGCAGTTACGGGACTAGCGGGAGATCTGGAGAGACCCAGTACTTC.

This clone occurred a few times. This sequence joins TRBV6-5 and TRBJ1-1; D is possibly TRBD1 (5 bases). Germline loops: CDR1 MNHEY, CDR2 SVGAGI. The V end was cut by 2 bases, the J end by 6 bases, with 13 bases between. This CDR3 has 14 residues. This CDR3 reads CASSYVGGTAEAFF. Here the CDR3 DNA reads TGTGCCAGCAGTTACGTCGGCGGGACGGCTGAAGCTTTCTTT.

CDR3 nucleotide sequence: TGTGCTAGTGGTTCTTTGACAGCTCCGAACACCGGGGAGCTGTTTTTT. Residues: CASGSLTAPNTGELFF. The V gene is TRBV12-5, the J gene TRBJ2-2; D is perhaps TRBD1 (5 bases). The CDR3 length is 16 residues. Germline values: CDR1 LGHNT, CDR2 FRNRAP. Deletions cut 4 bases from V and 0 bases from J, with 12 bases between.

The chain uses TRBV19 and TRBJ1-1, with 9 bases lining up with TRBD1. Losses at the gene ends were 6 bases for V and 3 bases for J; bases not matched to a gene: 8. The CDR3 covers 15 residues. Germline loops: CDR1 LNHDA, CDR2 SQIVND (reference sequence). As DNA, the CDR3 is TGTGCCAGTAGACTACAGGGGGCTAAGGACACTGAAGCTTTCTTT. Translation gives CASRLQGAKDTEAFF.

The chain couples TRBV27 to TRBJ1-1, with TRBD1 matching 9 bases. The J segment lost 5 bases and the V segment lost 4 bases, leaving 2 bases of the junction unmatched. This CDR3 contains 13 residues. Germline V gene sequence: CDR1 MNHEY, CDR2 SMNVEV (reference sequence). The CDR3 sequence is CASSWGTGTEAFF. CDR3 in DNA: TGTGCCAGCAGTTGGGGGACAGGGACTGAAGCTTTCTTT.

This clone was seen a handful of times. The chain joins TRBV4-3 to TRBJ2-3; 11 bases align to TRBD2. The CDR3 totals 18 residues. The germline gives CDR1 LGHNA, CDR2 YSLEER. Losses at the gene ends were 0 bases for V and 3 bases for J; bases not matched to a gene: 8. The CDR3 coding sequence is TGCGCCAGCAGCCAAGAACTAGCAGCTAGCGGGGGGACAGATACGCAGTATTTT. Its protein is CASSQELAASGGTDTQYF.

V usage is TRBV19 and J usage is TRBJ1-4; perhaps TRBD1 as D (5 bases). This CDR3 has 15 amino acids. The V gene's germline CDR1 is LNHDA and CDR2 SQIVND (reference sequence). The V and J ends lost 6 bases and 2 bases respectively, with 13 bases between them. The CDR3 DNA reads TGTGCCAGTAGCCAGTCGGGGGTGACTAATGAAAAACTGTTTTTT. Its protein is CASSQSGVTNEKLFF.

This clone was seen more than once but under ten times. This chain joins TRBV6-4 and TRBJ2-2; a possible D gene is TRBD1 (6 bases). V dropped 6 bases and J dropped 1 base, with 9 bases sitting between them. Germline CDR1 is MRHNA and CDR2 is SNTAGT. The CDR3 is 14 residues long. The CDR3 bases are TGTGCCAGCAGCGGGGACAAGAACACCGGGGAGCTGTTTTTT. Its protein product is CASSGDKNTGELFF.

This chain links TRBV11-2 with TRBJ2-5, with TRBD2 matching over 7 bases. The CDR3 is 15 amino acids. The germline CDR1 and CDR2 sequences are SGHAT and FQNNGV. With 5 bases clipped from V and 1 base from J, the junction kept 7 bases outside the gene matches. The DNA for the CDR3 is TGTGCCAGCAGCCCCCTCGCGGGGGTCCAAGAGACCCAGTACTTC. Its translation: CASSPLAGVQETQYF.

The table lists this clone with a few counts. The rearrangement links TRBV5-5 to TRBJ2-3, with TRBD2 matching 12 bases. The length of the CDR3 is 16 residues. With V trimmed by 3 bases and J by 0 bases, 2 bases remained unmatched. CDR1 and CDR2 from the germline V gene are SGHKS and YYEKEE (reference sequence). CDR3 amino acids: CASSSGLAGSTDTQYF. The CDR3 DNA reads TGTGCCAGCAGCTCTGGACTAGCGGGGAGCACAGATACGCAGTATTTT. Using reference TRBV5-5 and TRBJ2-3 for the parts outside the CDR3, the full variable domain is DAGVTQSPTHLIKTRGQQVTLRCSPISGHKSVSWYQQVLGQGPQFIFQYYEKEERGRGNFPDRFSARQFPNYSSELNVNALLLGDSALYLCASSSGLAGSTDTQYFGPGTRLTVL.